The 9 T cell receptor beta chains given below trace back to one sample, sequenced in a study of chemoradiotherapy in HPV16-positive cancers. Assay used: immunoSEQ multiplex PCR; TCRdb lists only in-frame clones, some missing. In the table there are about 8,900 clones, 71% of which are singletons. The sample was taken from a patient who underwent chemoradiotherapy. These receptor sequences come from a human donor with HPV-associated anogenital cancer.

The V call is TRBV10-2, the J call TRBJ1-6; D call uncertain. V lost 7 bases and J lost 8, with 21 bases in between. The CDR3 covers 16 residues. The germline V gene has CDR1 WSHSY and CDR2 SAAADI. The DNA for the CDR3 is TGCGCCAGCACATACCACCAGGTGTCGTCGGATTCACCCCTCCACTTT. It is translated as CASTYHQVSSDSPLHF.

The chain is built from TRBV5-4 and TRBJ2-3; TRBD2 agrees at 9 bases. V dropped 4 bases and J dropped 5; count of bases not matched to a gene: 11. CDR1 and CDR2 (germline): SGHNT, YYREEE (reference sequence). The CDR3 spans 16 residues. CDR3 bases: TGTGCCAGCAGCCCCTTAGGCGGGGGGGCCGGAGATACGCAGTATTTT. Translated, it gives CASSPLGGGAGDTQYF.

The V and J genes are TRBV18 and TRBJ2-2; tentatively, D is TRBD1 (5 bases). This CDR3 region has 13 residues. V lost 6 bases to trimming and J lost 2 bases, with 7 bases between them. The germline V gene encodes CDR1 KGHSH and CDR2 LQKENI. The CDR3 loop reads CASSQGNTGELFF. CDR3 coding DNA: TGTGCCAGCTCGCAGGGAAACACCGGGGAGCTGTTTTTT.

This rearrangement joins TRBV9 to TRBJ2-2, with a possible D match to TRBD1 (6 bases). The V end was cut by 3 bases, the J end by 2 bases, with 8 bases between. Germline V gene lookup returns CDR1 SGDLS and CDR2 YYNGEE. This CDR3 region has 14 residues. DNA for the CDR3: TGTGCCAGCAGCGCGGGACAAAACACCGGGGAGCTGTTTTTT. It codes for CASSAGQNTGELFF.

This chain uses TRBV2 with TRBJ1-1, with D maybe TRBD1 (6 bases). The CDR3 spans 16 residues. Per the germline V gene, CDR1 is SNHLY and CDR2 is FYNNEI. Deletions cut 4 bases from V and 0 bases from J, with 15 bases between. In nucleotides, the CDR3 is TGTGCCAGCAGTGCCCCGGGACATACCCTGAACACTGAAGCTTTCTTT. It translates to CASSAPGHTLNTEAFF.

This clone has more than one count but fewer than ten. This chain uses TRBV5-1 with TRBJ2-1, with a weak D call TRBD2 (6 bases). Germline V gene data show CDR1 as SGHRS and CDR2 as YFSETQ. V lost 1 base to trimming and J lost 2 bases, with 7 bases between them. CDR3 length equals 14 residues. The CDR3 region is CASSLSGAYNEQFF. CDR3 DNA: TGCGCCAGCAGCTTGTCGGGGGCCTACAATGAGCAGTTCTTC.

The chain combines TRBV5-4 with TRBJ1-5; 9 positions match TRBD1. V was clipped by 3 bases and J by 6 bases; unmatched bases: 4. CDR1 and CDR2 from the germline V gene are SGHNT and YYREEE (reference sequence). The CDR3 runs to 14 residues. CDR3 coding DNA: TGTGCCAGCAGCTCACAGGGGGCCGGTCAGCCCCAGCATTTT. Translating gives CASSSQGAGQPQHF.

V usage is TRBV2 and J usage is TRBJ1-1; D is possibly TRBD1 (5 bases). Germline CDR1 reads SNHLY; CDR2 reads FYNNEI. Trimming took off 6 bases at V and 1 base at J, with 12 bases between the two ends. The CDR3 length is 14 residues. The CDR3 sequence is CASRETGQNTEAFF. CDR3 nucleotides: TGTGCCAGCAGGGAAACGGGGCAGAACACTGAAGCTTTCTTT.

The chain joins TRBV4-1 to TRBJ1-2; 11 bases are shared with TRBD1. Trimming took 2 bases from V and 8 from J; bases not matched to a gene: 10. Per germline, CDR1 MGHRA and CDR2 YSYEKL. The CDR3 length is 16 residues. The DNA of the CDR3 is TGCGCCAGCAGCCAACCCACCGGACAGGGGGCAGGAGGCTACACCTTC. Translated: CASSQPTGQGAGGYTF.